What follows are 22 T cell receptor beta chains derived from one specimen sequenced in a study of identifying expanded T cells in peripheral blood. Clones were read by immunoSEQ multiplex PCR, and TCRdb kept only the in-frame ones, dropping some. Among approximately 120,000 clones listed, approximately 80% were seen once. Sample: blood. The receptor set was obtained from a person aged 18 to 69 in good health.

V and J are TRBV5-8 and TRBJ1-1; possible D gene TRBD1, 5 bases. There are 14 residues in the CDR3. The V gene lost 4 bases and the J gene lost 0 bases, with 10 bases spanning the gap. The germline V gene has CDR1 SGHTS and CDR2 YDEGEE. The CDR3 loop is CASSRGRLNTEAFF. The CDR3 DNA sequence: TGTGCCAGCAGCCGGGGACGGTTGAACACTGAAGCTTTCTTT.

The V gene is TRBV6-4, the J gene TRBJ2-3, with D tentatively TRBD1 (6 bases). Germline CDR1 MRHNA, CDR2 SNTAGT. The V and J ends lost 3 bases and 5 bases respectively, with 9 bases between them. This CDR3 spans 13 amino acids. CDR3 in amino acids: CASSEQGGDTQYF. The CDR3 coding sequence is TGTGCCAGCAGTGAACAGGGTGGAGATACGCAGTATTTT.

This rearrangement joins TRBV5-1 to TRBJ2-2, with D tentatively TRBD2 (5 bases). Germline assignment: CDR1 SGHRS and CDR2 YFSETQ. V dropped 4 bases and J dropped 1 base, with 14 bases sitting between them. CDR3 length: 16 residues. The CDR3 here is CASSSRGGRNTGELFF. CDR3 coding DNA: TGCGCCAGCAGCAGCCGGGGTGGCAGGAACACCGGGGAGCTGTTTTTT.

Only one count was recorded for this clone. The chain joins TRBV2 to TRBJ2-2; D is perhaps TRBD1 (5 bases). Trimming pared 9 bases from V and 0 bases from J, leaving 11 bases between. Per germline, CDR1 SNHLY and CDR2 FYNNEI. This CDR3 comprises 14 residues. DNA of the CDR3: TGTGCCAGTGTCAGGGATACGAACACCGGGGAGCTGTTTTTT. It encodes CASVRDTNTGELFF.

The chain couples TRBV7-2 to TRBJ1-2, with D unclear. Trimming left V 1 base short and J 7 bases short, with 7 bases between. Germline CDR1 and CDR2: SGHTA and FQGNSA. CDR3 length: 12 residues. CDR3 sequence: CASSLGRVGYTF. The CDR3 region has the DNA TGTGCCAGCAGCTTAGGGAGGGTTGGCTACACCTTC.

The V gene is TRBV9, the J gene TRBJ1-3; D is perhaps TRBD1 (5 bases). V was shortened by 4 bases and J by 4 bases, with 24 bases between the two germline ends. The CDR3 has 18 amino acids. Looked up from germline, CDR1 is SGDLS and CDR2 is YYNGEE. The CDR3 loop is CASSPGPGRRSGGNTIYF. In DNA, the CDR3 is TGTGCCAGCAGCCCCGGGCCGGGACGCCGCTCGGGAGGAAACACCATATATTTT.

The CDR3 sequence: CASSQRDGFSGNTIYF. CDR3 nucleotide sequence: TGCGCCAGCAGCCAACGGGACGGATTCTCTGGAAACACCATATATTTT. This chain uses TRBV4-3 with TRBJ1-3; D possibly corresponds to TRBD1 (5 bases). The CDR3 length is 16 residues. V was pared by 2 bases and J by 0 bases, with 11 bases between. Germline V CDR1 and CDR2: LGHNA, YSLEER.

The J gene is TRBJ2-6, the V gene TRBV5-1; D may be TRBD1 (6 bases). This CDR3 spans 15 amino acids. With 4 bases removed from V and 0 bases from J, the gap between germline ends came to 8 bases. CDR1 is SGHRS, CDR2 YFSETQ, per germline. The CDR3 coding sequence is TGCGCCAGCAGCCCACAGGGCTCTGGGGCCAACGTCCTGACTTTC. Amino acids: CASSPQGSGANVLTF.

This chain links TRBV28 with TRBJ1-6; the D is unclear. Trimming took off 6 bases at V and 7 bases at J, with 7 bases between the two ends. Germline V CDR1 and CDR2: MDHEN, SYDVKM. The CDR3 consists of 12 residues. The CDR3 reads CASRPPNSPLHF. The CDR3 DNA is TGTGCCAGCAGACCTCCGAATTCACCCCTCCACTTT.

This clone appeared once. The gene calls are TRBV5-1 and TRBJ1-2; D is possibly TRBD1 (5 bases). CDR3 length: 19 residues. Germline V CDR1 and CDR2: SGHRS, YFSETQ. V was clipped by 3 bases and J by 4 bases, with 28 bases between them. The CDR3 DNA is TGCGCCAGCAGCTCGACAGTCGTGGGGATTCAGGAGATAACCTATGGCTACACCTTC. It specifies CASSSTVVGIQEITYGYTF.

The chain uses TRBV4-3 and TRBJ1-6; weak D call: TRBD1 (5 bases). Trimming cost V 1 base and J 7 bases, with 20 bases left between them. This CDR3 is 18 amino acids long. Germline assignment: CDR1 LGHNA and CDR2 YSLEER. The CDR3 loop is CASSQAAGRGTINSPLHF. In DNA form, the CDR3 reads TGCGCCAGCAGCCAAGCGGCCGGTCGGGGCACTATAAATTCACCCCTCCACTTT.

This rearrangement joins TRBV5-1 to TRBJ1-2, with D hard to call. The germline V gene has CDR1 SGHRS and CDR2 YFSETQ. Trimming shortened V by 4 bases and J by 4 bases, and 14 bases separated the two germline ends. The length of the CDR3 is 14 residues. This CDR3 is CASSLRTLGYGYTF. CDR3 DNA: TGCGCCAGCAGCCTCCGGACGCTGGGCTATGGCTACACCTTC.

The rearrangement uses TRBV5-4 and TRBJ1-2; TRBD1 aligns across 9 bases. The CDR3 totals 13 residues. With V trimmed by 1 base and J by 6 bases, 1 base remained unmatched. Germline V gene data show CDR1 as SGHNT and CDR2 as YYREEE (reference sequence). CDR3 in amino acids: CASSLRDRDGYTF. The CDR3 DNA follows: TGTGCCAGCAGCTTGCGGGACAGGGATGGCTACACCTTC. Full variable domain (missing parts from reference TRBV5-4 and TRBJ1-2): ETGVTQSPTHLIKTRGQQVTLRCSSQSGHNTVSWYQQALGQGPQFIFQYYREEENGRGNFPPRFSGLQFPNYSSELNVNALELDDSALYLCASSLRDRDGYTFGSGTRLTVV.

The sample holds a few counts of this clone. The chain carries TRBV19 and TRBJ2-7; D is uncertain. This CDR3 comprises 16 residues. Germline CDR1 is LNHDA and CDR2 is SQIVND (reference sequence). Trimming removed 0 bases from V and 7 bases from J, with 19 bases in between. In DNA form, the CDR3 reads TGTGCCAGTAGTATAGATCTGGGGTTCTCCTGGTGGGAGCAGTACTTC. Its translation is CASSIDLGFSWWEQYF. The full variable domain, rest sourced from reference TRBV19 and TRBJ2-7, is DGGITQSPKYLFRKEGQNVTLSCEQNLNHDAMYWYRQDPGQGLRLIYYSQIVNDFQKGDIAEGYSVSREKKESFPLTVTSAQKNPTAFYLCASSIDLGFSWWEQYFGPGTRLTVT.

This chain connects TRBV4-1 to TRBJ1-6; no reliable D call. This CDR3 comprises 18 residues. The germline V gene encodes CDR1 MGHRA and CDR2 YSYEKL. V was trimmed by 0 bases and J by 0 bases, leaving 12 bases between them. CDR3 nucleotides: TGCGCCAGCAGCCAAGATTACCTACGAAGCTCCTATAATTCACCCCTCCACTTT. Its protein product is CASSQDYLRSSYNSPLHF.

This clone appeared a single time. The rearrangement uses TRBV10-2 and TRBJ2-2, with D possibly matching TRBD2 (5 bases). The CDR3 consists of 14 residues. V lost 3 bases, J lost 5 bases, and 10 bases lay in between. Germline V gives CDR1 WSHSY, CDR2 SAAADI. CDR3: CASSDITGTGELFF. The CDR3 nucleotides read TGCGCCAGCAGTGACATAACGGGGACCGGGGAGCTGTTTTTT.

Only a few counts were recorded for this clone. This chain links TRBV5-1 with TRBJ2-7; possible D gene TRBD1, 7 bases. There are 14 residues in the CDR3. V lost 1 base, J lost 7 bases, and 15 bases lay in between. Germline assignment: CDR1 SGHRS and CDR2 YFSETQ. The chain's CDR3 is CASSLTAGGWEQYF. The CDR3 DNA sequence: TGCGCCAGCAGCTTGACTGCAGGGGGGTGGGAGCAGTACTTC. Together with reference TRBV5-1 and TRBJ2-7, the CDR3 gives the full variable domain: KAGVTQTPRYLIKTRGQQVTLSCSPISGHRSVSWYQQTPGQGLQFLFEYFSETQRNKGNFPGRFSGRQFSNSRSEMNVSTLELGDSALYLCASSLTAGGWEQYFGPGTRLTVT.

The chain employs TRBV11-2 and TRBJ2-1, with 12 bases fitting TRBD2. The CDR3 length is 17 residues. Germline lookup yields CDR1 SGHAT and CDR2 FQNNGV. Losses at the gene ends were 0 bases for V and 1 base for J; bases not matched to a gene: 1. Here the CDR3 reads CASSLDLAGGSYNEQFF. For the CDR3, the DNA is TGTGCCAGCAGCTTAGACCTAGCGGGGGGGTCCTACAATGAGCAGTTCTTC.

This clone showed up just a few times. For the CDR3, the DNA is TGTGCCAGCAGGGGATATAATTCACCCCTCCACTTT. It yields the protein CASRGYNSPLHF. The chain has TRBV6-6 and TRBJ1-6; D gene ambiguous. Germline values: CDR1 MNHNY, CDR2 SVGAGI (reference sequence). The V gene lost 6 bases and the J gene lost 4 bases, with 4 bases spanning the gap. The CDR3 contains 12 residues.

The chain couples TRBV6-1 to TRBJ1-2; D gene ambiguous. Germline V lookup: CDR1 MNHNS, CDR2 SASEGT. Trimming pared 4 bases from V and 8 bases from J, leaving 11 bases between. The CDR3 is 12 amino acids. CDR3 protein: CASSVGSVGYTF. CDR3 nucleotide sequence: TGTGCCAGCAGTGTGGGATCCGTCGGCTACACCTTC.

This rearrangement joins TRBV27 to TRBJ1-1; D gene unclear. Germline V gene data show CDR1 as MNHEY and CDR2 as SMNVEV (reference sequence). The CDR3 is 17 amino acids. V was clipped by 0 bases and J by 0 bases, with 14 bases between them. The CDR3, as DNA: TGTGCCAGCAGTTTATCGCGAAGGGAGTATATGAACACTGAAGCTTTCTTT. It codes for CASSLSRREYMNTEAFF.

V usage is TRBV7-9 and J usage is TRBJ2-3; TRBD2 matches 8 bases. With 5 bases clipped from V and 2 bases from J, the junction kept 9 bases outside the gene matches. Germline V gene data show CDR1 as SEHNR and CDR2 as FQNEAQ (reference sequence). This CDR3 contains 16 residues. The CDR3 DNA reads TGTGCCAGCAGCCCCTCCCGGCGGGGGGACACAGATACGCAGTATTTT. This translates into CASSPSRRGDTDTQYF. Together with reference TRBV7-9 and TRBJ2-3, the CDR3 gives the full variable domain: DTGVSQNPRHKITKRGQNVTFRCDPISEHNRLYWYRQTLGQGPEFLTYFQNEAQLEKSRLLSDRFSAERPKGSFSTLEIQRTEQGDSAMYLCASSPSRRGDTDTQYFGPGTRLTVL.